The clone carrying this TCR beta chain has a count of ten or more. The antigen remains undetermined. The study, taken as a whole, reports: Tumor Treg TCRs overlapped most with tumor naive CD4+ cells.

Germline V CDR1 and CDR2: SGHTA, FQGNSA. The CDR3 has 15 amino acids. The V gene lost 4 bases and the J gene lost 1 base, with 12 bases spanning the gap. Purified naive CD4+ T cells were depleted of CD25+ Tregs. Constant-region reverse primers amplified full-length variable regions, followed by semi-nested Nested Universal Primer A PCR. One entry per CDR3 protein, called by TCRdb with MiXCR from the 5' RACE reads. The data show approximately 40,000 distinct CDR3 sequences, approximately 17% seen once. The chain recombines TRBV7-2 with TRBJ2-3; D not certain. This TCR was sampled from a female donor with breast cancer. Sequencing was carried out using naive CD4+ T cells sorted from a lymph node. Regarding subset: naive CD4+ T cells, CD4+CD45RA+CD25-. CDR3 amino acids: CASSSKGYGTDTQYF. The CDR3 coding sequence is TGTGCCAGCAGCTCCAAGGGATATGGCACAGATACGCAGTATTTT.